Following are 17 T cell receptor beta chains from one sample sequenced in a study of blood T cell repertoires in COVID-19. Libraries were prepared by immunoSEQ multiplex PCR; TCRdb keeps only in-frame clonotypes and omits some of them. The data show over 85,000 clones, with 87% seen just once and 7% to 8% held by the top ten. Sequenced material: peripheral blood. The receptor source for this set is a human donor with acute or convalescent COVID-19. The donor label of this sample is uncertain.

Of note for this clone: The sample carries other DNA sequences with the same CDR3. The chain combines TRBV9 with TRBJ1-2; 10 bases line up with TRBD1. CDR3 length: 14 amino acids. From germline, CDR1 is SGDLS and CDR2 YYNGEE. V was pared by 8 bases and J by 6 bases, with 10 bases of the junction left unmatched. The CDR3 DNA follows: TGTGCCAGTAGCTCAGCGACAGGGGGCGATGGCTACACCTTC. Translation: CASSSATGGDGYTF.

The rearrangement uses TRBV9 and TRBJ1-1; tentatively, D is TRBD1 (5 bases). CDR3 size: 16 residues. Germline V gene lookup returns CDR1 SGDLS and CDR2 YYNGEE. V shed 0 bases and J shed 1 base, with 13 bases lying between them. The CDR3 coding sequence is TGTGCCAGCAGCGTAGATAAGGGGTTGAGGAACACTGAAGCTTTCTTT. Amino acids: CASSVDKGLRNTEAFF.

CDR3 sequence reads: CASSSDRGPYEQYF. In DNA form, the CDR3 reads TGTGCCAGCAGTTCGGACAGGGGACCCTACGAGCAGTACTTC. The V and J genes are TRBV4-2 and TRBJ2-7; TRBD1 matches 9 bases. Germline V gene data show CDR1 as LGHNA and CDR2 as YNFKEQ. This CDR3 has 14 residues. V lost 6 bases and J lost 2; bases outside the gene matches: 5.

The CDR3 DNA reads TGTGCCAGTAGTATGTCGGACAGGGTCCCCACTGAAGCTTTCTTT. Translating it yields CASSMSDRVPTEAFF. V usage is TRBV19 and J usage is TRBJ1-1; 8 bases align to TRBD1. V lost 3 bases and J lost 4; bases outside the gene matches: 7. The CDR3 totals 15 residues. CDR1 LNHDA and CDR2 SQIVND come from the germline V gene (reference sequence). Using reference TRBV19 and TRBJ1-1 for the parts outside the CDR3, the full variable domain is DGGITQSPKYLFRKEGQNVTLSCEQNLNHDAMYWYRQDPGQGLRLIYYSQIVNDFQKGDIAEGYSVSREKKESFPLTVTSAQKNPTAFYLCASSMSDRVPTEAFFGQGTRLTVV.

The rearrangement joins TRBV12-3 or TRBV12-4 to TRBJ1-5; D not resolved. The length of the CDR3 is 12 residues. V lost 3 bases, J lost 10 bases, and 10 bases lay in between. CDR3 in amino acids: CASSFVRGPQHF. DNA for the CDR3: TGTGCCAGCAGTTTCGTCCGGGGACCCCAGCATTTT.

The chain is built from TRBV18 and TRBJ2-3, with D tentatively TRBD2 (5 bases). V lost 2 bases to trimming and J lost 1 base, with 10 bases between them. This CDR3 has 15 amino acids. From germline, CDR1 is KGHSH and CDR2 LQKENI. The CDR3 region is CASSPLGSGTDTQYF. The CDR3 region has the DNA TGTGCCAGCTCACCATTAGGGAGTGGCACAGATACGCAGTATTTT.

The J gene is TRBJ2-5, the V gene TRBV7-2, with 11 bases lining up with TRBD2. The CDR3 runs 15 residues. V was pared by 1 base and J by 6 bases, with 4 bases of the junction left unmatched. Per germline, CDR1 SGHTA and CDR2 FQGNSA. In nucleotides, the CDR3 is TGTGCCAGCAGCTTAGTAGCGGGGGGGCCAAAGACCCAGTACTTC. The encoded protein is CASSLVAGGPKTQYF.

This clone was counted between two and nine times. The CDR3 loop reads CATKTGIQPQHF. In DNA form, the CDR3 reads TGTGCCACCAAAACAGGGATTCAGCCCCAGCATTTT. The chain carries TRBV6-5 and TRBJ1-5; a possible D gene is TRBD1 (6 bases). The CDR3 is made up of 12 amino acids. Looked up from germline, CDR1 is MNHEY and CDR2 is SVGAGI. V lost 10 bases to trimming and J lost 6 bases, with 13 bases between them.

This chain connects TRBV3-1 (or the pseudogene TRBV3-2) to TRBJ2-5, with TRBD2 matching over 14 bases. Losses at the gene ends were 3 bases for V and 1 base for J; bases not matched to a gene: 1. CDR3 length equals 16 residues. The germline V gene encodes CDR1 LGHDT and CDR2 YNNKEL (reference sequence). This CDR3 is CASSQGLAGAQETQYF. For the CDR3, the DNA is TGTGCCAGCAGCCAGGGACTAGCGGGGGCCCAAGAGACCCAGTACTTC.

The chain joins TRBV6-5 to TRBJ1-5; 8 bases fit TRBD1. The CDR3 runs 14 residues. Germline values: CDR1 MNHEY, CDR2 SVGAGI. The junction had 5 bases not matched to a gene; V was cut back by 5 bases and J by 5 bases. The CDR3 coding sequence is TGTGCCAGCAGTCGACAGGGACAGGATCAGCCCCAGCATTTT. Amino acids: CASSRQGQDQPQHF.

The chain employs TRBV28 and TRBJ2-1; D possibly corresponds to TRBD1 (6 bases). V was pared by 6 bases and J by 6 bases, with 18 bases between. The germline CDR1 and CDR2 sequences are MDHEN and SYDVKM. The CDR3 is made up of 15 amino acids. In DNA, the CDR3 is TGTGCCAGCAGGAACGGACAGTCAAACGGCAATGAGCAGTTCTTC. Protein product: CASRNGQSNGNEQFF.

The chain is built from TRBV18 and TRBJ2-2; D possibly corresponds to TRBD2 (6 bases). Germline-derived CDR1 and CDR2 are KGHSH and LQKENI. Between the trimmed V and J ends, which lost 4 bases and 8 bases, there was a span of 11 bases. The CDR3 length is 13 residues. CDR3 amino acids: CASSRLANGELFF. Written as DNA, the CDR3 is TGTGCCAGCTCACGCCTAGCGAATGGGGAGCTGTTTTTT.

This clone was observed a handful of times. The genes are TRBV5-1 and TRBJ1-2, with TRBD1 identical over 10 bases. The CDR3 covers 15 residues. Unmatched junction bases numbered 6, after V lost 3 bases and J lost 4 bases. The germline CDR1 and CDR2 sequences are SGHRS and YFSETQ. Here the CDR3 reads CASSSTGGASYGYTF. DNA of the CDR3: TGCGCCAGCAGCTCGACAGGGGGCGCAAGCTATGGCTACACCTTC.

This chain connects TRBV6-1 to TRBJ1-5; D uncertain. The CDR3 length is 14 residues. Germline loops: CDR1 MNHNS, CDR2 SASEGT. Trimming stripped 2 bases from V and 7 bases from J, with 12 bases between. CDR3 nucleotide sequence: TGTGCCAGCAGTGAAACGGGAGGGCCCCAGCCCCAGCATTTT. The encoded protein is CASSETGGPQPQHF.

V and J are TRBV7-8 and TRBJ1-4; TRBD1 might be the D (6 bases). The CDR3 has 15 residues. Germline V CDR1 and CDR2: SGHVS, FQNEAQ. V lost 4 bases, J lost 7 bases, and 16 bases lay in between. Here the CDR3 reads CASSSPDSLGEKLFF. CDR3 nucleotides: TGTGCCAGCAGCTCCCCGGACAGCTTAGGTGAAAAACTGTTTTTT.

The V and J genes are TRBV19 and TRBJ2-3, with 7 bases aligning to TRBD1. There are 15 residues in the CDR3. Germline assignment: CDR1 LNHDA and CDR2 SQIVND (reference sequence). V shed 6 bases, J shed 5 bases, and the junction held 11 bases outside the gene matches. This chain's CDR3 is CASSTGTALIDTQYF. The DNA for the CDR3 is TGTGCCAGTAGCACCGGGACAGCGCTTATAGATACGCAGTATTTT.

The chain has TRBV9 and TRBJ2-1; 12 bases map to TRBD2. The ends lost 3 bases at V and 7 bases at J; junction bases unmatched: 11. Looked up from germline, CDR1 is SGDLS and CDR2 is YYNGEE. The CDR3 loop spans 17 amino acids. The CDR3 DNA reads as TGTGCCAGCAGCGCACTCCTGACTAGCGGGGGACGTAATGAGCAGTTCTTC. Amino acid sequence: CASSALLTSGGRNEQFF.